Shown below are 9 T cell receptor beta chains from a single sample sequenced in a study of blood T cell repertoires in COVID-19 (dated by TCRdb to the early 2020s). Libraries were constructed by the immunoSEQ multiplex PCR assay. TCRdb obtained this table from immuneACCESS and retained in-frame rearrangements with V and J assigned. These tables miss some clones; where compared with another copy, unresolved V genes account for less than half of the shortfall, and the remainder is unexplained. The sample table contains about 140,000 clones; only one count was recorded for under 85% of them. Clones ranked in the top ten supply roughly 8.6% of the sample. The sample comprised peripheral blood. The receptors come from a man aged 50 to 59 with active or convalescent COVID-19.

The J gene is TRBJ1-1, the V gene TRBV5-1, with TRBD1 matching 7 bases. Trimming cost V 2 bases and J 1 base; bases outside gene matches: 5. This CDR3 comprises 15 residues. The germline gives CDR1 SGHRS, CDR2 YFSETQ. The CDR3 coding sequence is TGCGCCAGCAGCTTCCTTCAGGGGGGGAACACTGAAGCTTTCTTT. It specifies CASSFLQGGNTEAFF.

The rearrangement uses TRBV20-1 and TRBJ2-3, with 7 bases lining up with TRBD2. Unmatched junction bases numbered 4, after V lost 3 bases and J lost 4 bases. Germline V gene data show CDR1 as DFQATT and CDR2 as SNEGSKA (reference sequence). The CDR3 runs 13 residues. The CDR3 region is CSASYAGADTQYF. CDR3 bases: TGCAGTGCTAGTTACGCGGGAGCAGATACGCAGTATTTT.

This clone was observed a single time. This chain uses TRBV5-5 with TRBJ2-3; TRBD2 aligns across 12 bases. With V trimmed by 4 bases and J by 4 bases, 4 bases remained unmatched. Germline V gives CDR1 SGHKS, CDR2 YYEKEE (reference sequence). This CDR3 region has 15 residues. The DNA of the CDR3 is TGTGCCAGCAGCCAGCGGACTAGCGGGGCAGATACGCAGTATTTT. Translating it yields CASSQRTSGADTQYF.

The chain uses TRBV29-1 and TRBJ2-7; TRBD1 might be the D (6 bases). V lost 7 bases, J lost 3 bases, and 16 bases lay in between. Germline CDR1 and CDR2: SQVTM and ANQGSEA. This CDR3 spans 13 amino acids. Here the CDR3 DNA reads TGCAGCGGCGTAACAGGGATGGGCTACGAGCAGTACTTC. It codes for CSGVTGMGYEQYF.

This clone occurred a few times. This rearrangement joins TRBV7-9 to TRBJ2-7; D is possibly TRBD2 (5 bases). Per germline, CDR1 SEHNR and CDR2 FQNEAQ (reference sequence). The CDR3 extends over 13 amino acids. V was trimmed by 3 bases and J by 3 bases, leaving 9 bases between them. CDR3 in amino acids: CASSFGGYYEQYF. The CDR3 region has the DNA TGTGCCAGCAGCTTCGGCGGGTACTACGAGCAGTACTTC. The variable domain in full, with the rest retrieved from reference TRBV7-9 and TRBJ2-7, is DTGVSQNPRHKITKRGQNVTFRCDPISEHNRLYWYRQTLGQGPEFLTYFQNEAQLEKSRLLSDRFSAERPKGSFSTLEIQRTEQGDSAMYLCASSFGGYYEQYFGPGTRLTVT.

This clone was seen a few times. The chain has TRBV28 and TRBJ2-2; 8 bases fit TRBD2. The CDR3 contains 15 residues. Germline values: CDR1 MDHEN, CDR2 SYDVKM. The junction had 7 bases not matched to a gene; V was cut back by 8 bases and J by 2 bases. CDR3 residues: CASAGGTPNTGELFF. The CDR3 DNA follows: TGTGCCAGCGCGGGGGGAACACCCAACACCGGGGAGCTGTTTTTT.

The chain couples TRBV14 to TRBJ1-2; 9 bases agree with TRBD1. The length of the CDR3 is 14 residues. Germline V CDR1 and CDR2: SGHDN, FVKESK. With 11 bases clipped from V and 6 bases from J, the junction kept 13 bases outside the gene matches. The CDR3 sequence is CAVRRTGVIDGYTF. As DNA, the CDR3 is TGTGCCGTTCGCCGGACAGGGGTTATCGATGGCTACACCTTC.

V gene TRBV9 combines with J gene TRBJ2-5; 9 bases match TRBD1. After removal of 2 bases from V and 1 base from J, the junction contained 3 bases not matched to a gene. The CDR3 is 15 amino acids. CDR1 is SGDLS and CDR2 is YYNGEE in the germline V gene. In DNA, the CDR3 is TGTGCCAGCAGCGTCAGGACAGGGGCCCAAGAGACCCAGTACTTC. Amino acids: CASSVRTGAQETQYF.

With respect to this clone: The sample contains more than one DNA sequence encoding this CDR3. The chain recombines TRBV7-9 with TRBJ1-2, with D perhaps matching TRBD1 (5 bases). This CDR3 comprises 12 residues. V was cut by 3 bases and J by 5 bases, with 7 bases left in between. Germline V CDR1 and CDR2: SEHNR, FQNEAQ (reference sequence). The CDR3 nucleotides are TGTGCCAGCAGCTTGCGGGGGTATGGCTACACCTTC. It is translated as CASSLRGYGYTF. The full variable domain, rest sourced from reference TRBV7-9 and TRBJ1-2, is DTGVSQNPRHKITKRGQNVTFRCDPISEHNRLYWYRQTLGQGPEFLTYFQNEAQLEKSRLLSDRFSAERPKGSFSTLEIQRTEQGDSAMYLCASSLRGYGYTFGSGTRLTVV.